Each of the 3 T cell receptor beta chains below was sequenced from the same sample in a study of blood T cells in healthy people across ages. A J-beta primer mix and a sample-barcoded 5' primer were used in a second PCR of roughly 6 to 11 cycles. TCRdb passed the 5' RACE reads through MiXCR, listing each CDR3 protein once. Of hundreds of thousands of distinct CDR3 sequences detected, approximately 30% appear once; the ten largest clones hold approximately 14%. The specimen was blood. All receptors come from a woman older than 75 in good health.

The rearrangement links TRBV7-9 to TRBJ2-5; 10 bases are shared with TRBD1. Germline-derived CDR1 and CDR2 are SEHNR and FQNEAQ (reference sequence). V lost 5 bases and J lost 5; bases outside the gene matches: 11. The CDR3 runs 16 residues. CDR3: CASSLSIGTGVETQYF. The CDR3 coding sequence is TGTGCCAGCAGCCTGTCCATTGGGACAGGGGTGGAGACCCAGTACTTC.

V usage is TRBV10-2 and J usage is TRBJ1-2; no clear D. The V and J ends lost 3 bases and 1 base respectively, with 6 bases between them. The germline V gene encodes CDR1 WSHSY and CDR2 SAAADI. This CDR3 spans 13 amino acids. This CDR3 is CASSDMVNYGYTF. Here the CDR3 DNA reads TGCGCCAGCAGTGATATGGTTAACTATGGCTACACCTTC.

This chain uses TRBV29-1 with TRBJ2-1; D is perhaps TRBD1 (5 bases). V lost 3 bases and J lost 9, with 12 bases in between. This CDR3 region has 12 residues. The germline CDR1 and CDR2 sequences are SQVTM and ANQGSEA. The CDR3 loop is CSVDLVGLEQFF. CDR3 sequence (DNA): TGCAGCGTTGATCTGGTGGGGCTTGAGCAGTTCTTC.